This TCR beta chain was sequenced during a study of blood T cell repertoires in COVID-19. Study-level information: Material from acute and convalescent COVID-19 was sourced from the United States, Italy and Spain. Sources were T cells, B-cell-depleted T cells, or PBMCs; the material itself was cDNA or gDNA.

Methods used by the authors: Cell counts per sample came from amplifying reference gene primers. Profiled with immunoSEQ multiplex PCR; TCRdb holds only in-frame clones, not every one. V, J and clone size are those of that table, while D and trimming were read from the DNA. Of 200,000 to 250,000 clones listed, 86% are singletons. This TCR derives from a man in his 60s with acute or convalescent COVID-19. Input material: peripheral blood.

CDR3 amino acids: CASSVGFRGPDTQYF. The CDR3 coding sequence is TGTGCCAGCAGCGTAGGTTTCAGGGGGCCTGATACGCAGTATTTT. The V call is TRBV9, the J call TRBJ2-3; 8 bases match TRBD1. Germline V gives CDR1 SGDLS, CDR2 YYNGEE. V shed 0 bases and J 6 bases; nucleotides not matched to a gene: 6. The length of the CDR3 is 15 residues. The whole variable domain, filled in from reference TRBV9 and TRBJ2-3, reads DSGVTQTPKHLITATGQRVTLRCSPRSGDLSVYWYQQSLDQGLQFLIQYYNGEERAKGNILERFSAQQFPDLHSELNLSSLELGDSALYFCASSVGFRGPDTQYFGPGTRLTVL.